This entry lists 18 T cell receptor beta chains sequenced from one sample in a study of cytomegalovirus exposure and HLA in healthy donors. Sequencing used immunoSEQ multiplex PCR; TCRdb keeps in-frame clones, though not all of them. The table includes about 160,000 clones, approximately 96% detected once. Sequenced input: PBMCs. The receptors originated from a woman in her late teens or twenties in good health and CMV-seronegative.

The chain is built from TRBV4-1 and TRBJ1-1; TRBD1 matches 9 bases. CDR1 MGHRA and CDR2 YSYEKL come from the germline V gene. V lost 4 bases to trimming and J lost 2 bases; unmatched junction nucleotides: 8. The CDR3 length is 16 residues. In nucleotides, the CDR3 is TGCGCCAGCAGCCGCATTTTACAGGGGGCCAACACTGAAGCTTTCTTT. Its protein is CASSRILQGANTEAFF.

This rearrangement joins TRBV4-2 to TRBJ2-3; 8 positions match TRBD2. Germline V gives CDR1 LGHNA, CDR2 YNFKEQ. The CDR3 covers 18 residues. V lost 1 base and J lost 0; bases outside the gene matches: 9. Here the CDR3 DNA reads TGTGCCAGCAGCCAAGTAGGCCCTAGCGGGTTTAGCACAGATACGCAGTATTTT. Its translation is CASSQVGPSGFSTDTQYF.

This chain uses TRBV5-1 with TRBJ2-3; D possibly corresponds to TRBD2 (7 bases). The CDR3 is made up of 16 amino acids. Trimming cost V 6 bases and J 3 bases, with 20 bases left between them. Germline V gives CDR1 SGHRS, CDR2 YFSETQ. Here the CDR3 DNA reads TGCGCCAGCATGGAGGTGGGGGGGCTAATGACAGATACGCAGTATTTT. Translation gives CASMEVGGLMTDTQYF.

The chain carries TRBV11-2 and TRBJ2-7, with TRBD2 as a possible D gene (7 bases). The V end was cut by 2 bases, the J end by 7 bases, with 27 bases between. The CDR3 totals 18 residues. Germline loops: CDR1 SGHAT, CDR2 FQNNGV. Here the CDR3 reads CASSLFPISGGAGDEQYF. The CDR3 DNA reads as TGTGCCAGCAGCTTATTTCCGATTTCGGGGGGCGCGGGGGATGAGCAGTACTTC.

Of note for this clone: Compared with germline, one end of the junction differs, possibly owing to a read error. The chain is built from TRBV7-7 and TRBJ2-5, with D perhaps matching TRBD2 (6 bases). The CDR3 consists of 15 residues. In germline, CDR1 is SSHAT, CDR2 FNYEAQ (reference sequence). The CDR3 spells CASSLGVGGAETQYF. CDR3 DNA sequence: TGTGCTAGCAGCTTAGGCGTGGGCGGGGCGGAGACCCAGTACTTC.

This chain links TRBV25-1 with TRBJ1-2; TRBD1 might be the D (5 bases). Germline CDR1 and CDR2: MGHDK and SYGVNS. Trimming cost V 3 bases and J 6 bases, with 11 bases left between them. CDR3 length: 13 residues. The CDR3 DNA reads as TGTGCCAGCAGTGATAGACAGCGGGATGGCTACACCTTC. It is translated as CASSDRQRDGYTF.

The V call is TRBV7-9, the J call TRBJ2-1, with 14 bases identical to TRBD2. The V gene's germline CDR1 is SEHNR and CDR2 FQNEAQ (reference sequence). This CDR3 comprises 19 residues. V lost 7 bases and J lost 4; bases outside the gene matches: 15. The CDR3 DNA reads TGTGCCAGCAACGAACTCGGACTAGCGGGGGGATTTACATACAATGAGCAGTTCTTC. Its protein product is CASNELGLAGGFTYNEQFF. Based on the CDR3 plus reference TRBV7-9 and TRBJ2-1, the full variable domain is DTGVSQNPRHKITKRGQNVTFRCDPISEHNRLYWYRQTLGQGPEFLTYFQNEAQLEKSRLLSDRFSAERPKGSFSTLEIQRTEQGDSAMYLCASNELGLAGGFTYNEQFFGPGTRLTVL.

The CDR3 spells CASSEQGQETQYF. In DNA form, the CDR3 reads TGCGCCAGCAGTGAGCAGGGACAAGAGACCCAGTACTTC. This chain joins TRBV10-2 and TRBJ2-5, with D maybe TRBD1 (5 bases). Germline CDR1 is WSHSY and CDR2 is SAAADI. The CDR3 has 13 residues. The germline V and J ends were trimmed by 2 bases and 2 bases, with 6 bases remaining between them.

The V gene is TRBV6-1, the J gene TRBJ1-3; D is possibly TRBD1 (5 bases). The germline V and J ends were trimmed by 2 bases and 5 bases, with 13 bases remaining between them. CDR3 length: 15 amino acids. Germline V gene lookup returns CDR1 MNHNS and CDR2 SASEGT. The CDR3 here is CASSEWGGVRNTIYF. The CDR3 DNA sequence: TGTGCCAGCAGTGAATGGGGGGGAGTAAGAAACACCATATATTTT.

This chain links TRBV4-3 with TRBJ2-1; 11 bases fit TRBD2. CDR3 length: 16 amino acids. V lost 2 bases to trimming and J lost 7 bases; unmatched junction nucleotides: 7. The germline CDR1 and CDR2 sequences are LGHNA and YSLEER. CDR3 nucleotides: TGCGCCAGCAGCCAACAGCTAGCGGGGGGAGGTAATGAGCAGTTCTTC. It is translated as CASSQQLAGGGNEQFF.

The CDR3 nucleotides read TGTGCCTGGAGTTCCTCAGCGCCCAGGGGCAATCAGCCCCAGCATTTT. Translated, it gives CAWSSSAPRGNQPQHF. The V and J genes are TRBV30 and TRBJ1-5; D is perhaps TRBD1 (5 bases). This CDR3 spans 16 amino acids. Germline V gives CDR1 GTSNPN, CDR2 SVGIG (reference sequence). Between the trimmed V and J ends, which lost 2 bases and 2 bases, there was a span of 16 bases.

The chain joins TRBV4-2 to TRBJ2-7, with 8 bases that match TRBD1. From germline, CDR1 is LGHNA and CDR2 YNFKEQ. CDR3 length equals 15 residues. Losses at the gene ends were 5 bases for V and 0 bases for J; bases not matched to a gene: 6. CDR3 protein: CASSISGGSSYEQYF. CDR3 coding DNA: TGTGCCAGCAGCATATCAGGGGGCAGCTCCTACGAGCAGTACTTC.

The chain has TRBV9 and TRBJ2-1; TRBD2 is a possible D gene (5 bases). V was trimmed by 0 bases and J by 6 bases, leaving 13 bases between them. Germline-derived CDR1 and CDR2 are SGDLS and YYNGEE. The CDR3 extends over 15 amino acids. CDR3 residues: CASSVGGIGVNEQFF. CDR3 in DNA: TGTGCCAGCAGCGTAGGAGGGATTGGGGTCAATGAGCAGTTCTTC.

The rearrangement joins TRBV13 to TRBJ2-6; D call uncertain. V lost 5 bases to trimming and J lost 1 base, with 3 bases between them. The germline CDR1 and CDR2 sequences are PRHDT and FYEKMQ (reference sequence). The CDR3 loop spans 13 amino acids. The DNA of the CDR3 is TGTGCCAGCAGCCAGTCTGGGGCCAACGTCCTGACTTTC. This encodes CASSQSGANVLTF.

This chain uses TRBV29-1 with TRBJ2-5; D might be TRBD2 (6 bases). Trimming took off 4 bases at V and 5 bases at J, with 14 bases between the two ends. This CDR3 is built from 13 residues. CDR1 SQVTM and CDR2 ANQGSEA come from the germline V gene. This CDR3 reads CSVGRQLAETQYF. CDR3 in DNA: TGCAGCGTTGGAAGGCAGCTAGCGGAGACCCAGTACTTC. The full variable domain, completed using reference TRBV29-1 and TRBJ2-5, is SAVISQKPSRDICQRGTSLTIQCQVDSQVTMMFWYRQQPGQSLTLIATANQGSEATYESGFVIDKFPISRPNLTFSTLTVSNMSPEDSSIYLCSVGRQLAETQYFGPGTRLLVL.

The chain uses TRBV4-1 and TRBJ1-1, with D unclear. The length of the CDR3 is 12 residues. From germline, CDR1 is MGHRA and CDR2 YSYEKL. V lost 0 bases to trimming and J lost 6 bases, with 5 bases between them. The CDR3 bases are TGCGCCAGCAGCCAAGAGAGGGCTGAAGCTTTCTTT. This gives the protein CASSQERAEAFF.

J is TRBJ2-7 and V is TRBV7-8; 7 bases line up with TRBD1. CDR3 size: 13 residues. Germline CDR1 SGHVS, CDR2 FQNEAQ. V dropped 5 bases and J dropped 4; count of bases not matched to a gene: 5. The CDR3 DNA reads as TGTGCCAGCAGCATAGGGGGCAAATACGAGCAGTACTTC. This encodes CASSIGGKYEQYF.

The V and J genes are TRBV5-1 and TRBJ2-3, with D tentatively TRBD2 (6 bases). Germline loops: CDR1 SGHRS, CDR2 YFSETQ. The CDR3 is 15 residues long. V was shortened by 1 base and J by 0 bases, with 9 bases between the two germline ends. DNA for the CDR3: TGCGCCAGCAGCTTGATGGGGACTAGCACAGATACGCAGTATTTT. It yields the protein CASSLMGTSTDTQYF.